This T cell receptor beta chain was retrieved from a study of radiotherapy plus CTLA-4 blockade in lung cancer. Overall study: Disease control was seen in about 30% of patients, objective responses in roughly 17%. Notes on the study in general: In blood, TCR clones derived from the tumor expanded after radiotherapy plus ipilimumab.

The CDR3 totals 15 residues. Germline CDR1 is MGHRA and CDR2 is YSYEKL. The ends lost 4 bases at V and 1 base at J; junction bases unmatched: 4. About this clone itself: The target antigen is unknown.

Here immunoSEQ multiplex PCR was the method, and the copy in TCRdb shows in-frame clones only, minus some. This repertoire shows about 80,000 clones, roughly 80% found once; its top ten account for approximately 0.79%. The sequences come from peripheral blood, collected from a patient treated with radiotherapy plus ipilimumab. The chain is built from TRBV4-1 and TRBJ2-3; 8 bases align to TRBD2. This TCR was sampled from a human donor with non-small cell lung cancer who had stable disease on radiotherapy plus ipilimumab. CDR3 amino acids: CASSLAGYGTDTQYF. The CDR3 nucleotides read TGCGCCAGCAGCCTAGCGGGGTACGGCACAGATACGCAGTATTTT.